Listed here is a single T cell receptor (beta chain). Its antigen remains unknown. Specified treatment: oral pan-JAK inhibitor, 5-10 mg twice daily. Specimens obtained from alopecia areata patients comprised lesional scalp punch biopsies and peripheral blood. The source of the sample is a study of CD8+ T cells in alopecia areata. Study-wide context: Each day, treated patients took oral tofacitinib twice, at 5 to 10 mg per dose. The study, taken as a whole, reports: Clonality exceeded that of normal scalp in lesional scalp, most notably in alopecia totalis/universalis.

Germline CDR1 GTSNPN, CDR2 SVGIG (reference sequence). The length of the CDR3 is 14 residues. Trimming cost V 2 bases and J 1 base; bases outside gene matches: 2. Sequencing used cDNA as its template, made by extracting RNA and reverse transcribing it. Profiling relied on immunoSEQ multiplex PCR, and the TCRdb table lists in-frame clones only, not all of them. Among about 200,000 clones, roughly 60% were seen once, and the ten largest hold under 1.2%. The material sequenced was CD4+ T cells sorted from blood, taken at week 24, from a patient treated with tofacitinib. The sequence came from a human donor with alopecia areata. The chain uses TRBV30 and TRBJ1-5; 7 bases fit TRBD1. The CDR3 reads CAWSRDSSNQPQHF. In nucleotides, the CDR3 is TGTGCCTGGAGTAGGGACAGCAGCAATCAGCCCCAGCATTTT.